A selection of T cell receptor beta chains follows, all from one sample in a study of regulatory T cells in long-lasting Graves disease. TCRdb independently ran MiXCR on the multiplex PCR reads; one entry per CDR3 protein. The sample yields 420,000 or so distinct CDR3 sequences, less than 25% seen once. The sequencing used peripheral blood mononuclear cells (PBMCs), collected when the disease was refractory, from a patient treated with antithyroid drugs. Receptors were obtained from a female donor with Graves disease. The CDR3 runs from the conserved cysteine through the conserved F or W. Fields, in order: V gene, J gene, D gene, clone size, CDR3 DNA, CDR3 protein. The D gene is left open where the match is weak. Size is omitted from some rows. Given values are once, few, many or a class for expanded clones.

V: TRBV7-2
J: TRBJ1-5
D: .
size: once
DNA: TGTGCCAGCAGCTTAGCAGCCCACAATCAGCCCCAGCATTTT
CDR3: CASSLAAHNQPQHF

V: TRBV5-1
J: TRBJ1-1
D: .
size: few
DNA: TGCGCCAGCAGCTTGGGTAGCGTAATGAACACTGAAGCTTTCTTT
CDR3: CASSLGSVMNTEAFF

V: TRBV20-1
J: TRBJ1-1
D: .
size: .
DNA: TGCAGTGCTAGAGGGTGGGTCGGTGAAGCTTTCTTT
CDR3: CSARGWVGEAFF

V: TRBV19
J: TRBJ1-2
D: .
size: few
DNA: TGTGCCAGTAGCACCCGACCGGGCGGCGGGGGCTACACCTTC
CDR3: CASSTRPGGGGYTF

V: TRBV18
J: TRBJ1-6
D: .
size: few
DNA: TGTGCCAGCTCACCGACAGGTTCTAACTCACCCCTCCACTTT
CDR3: CASSPTGSNSPLHF

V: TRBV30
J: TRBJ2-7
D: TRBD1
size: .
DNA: TGTGCCTGGAGTGGGAGACAGGGACCCTACGAGCAGTACTTC
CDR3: CAWSGRQGPYEQYF

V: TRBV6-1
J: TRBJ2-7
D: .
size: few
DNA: TGTGCCAGCACCTCACTTGGAGCGGGTGCCTACGAGCAGTACTTC
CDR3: CASTSLGAGAYEQYF

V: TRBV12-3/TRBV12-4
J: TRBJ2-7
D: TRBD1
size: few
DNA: TGTGCCAGCAGTTTGGGGACAGGGGATCCGGAGTACTTC
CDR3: CASSLGTGDPEYF

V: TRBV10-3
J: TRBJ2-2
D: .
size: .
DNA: TGTGCCATTAGACCTTCTGCCGGGAGCGGCACCGGGGAGCTGTTTTTT
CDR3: CAIRPSAGSGTGELFF

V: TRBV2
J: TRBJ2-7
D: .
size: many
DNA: TGTGCCAGCCGACAGTTGATAAACTACGAGCAGTACTTC
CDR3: CASRQLINYEQYF

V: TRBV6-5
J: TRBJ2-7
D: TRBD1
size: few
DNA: TGTGCCAGCAGTTACCTAGGGACAGTAGGCGACGAGCAGTACTTC
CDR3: CASSYLGTVGDEQYF

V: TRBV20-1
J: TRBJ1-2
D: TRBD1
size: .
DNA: TGCAGTGCTAGGGACAGGGAAGGTGACGGCTACACCTTC
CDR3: CSARDREGDGYTF

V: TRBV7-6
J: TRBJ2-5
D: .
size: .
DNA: TGTGCCAGCAGCTTAGAGGACTGGAATCGGGAGACCCAGTACTTC
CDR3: CASSLEDWNRETQYF

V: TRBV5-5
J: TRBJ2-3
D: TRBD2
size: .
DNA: TGTGCCAGCAAGACGATAGTGACTAGCGGGAGGGCCGGGGTCACAGATACGCAGTATTTT
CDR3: CASKTIVTSGRAGVTDTQYF

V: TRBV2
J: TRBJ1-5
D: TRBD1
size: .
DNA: TGTGCCAGCGACAGGGAGTCGGGGAATCAGCCCCAGCATTTT
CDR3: CASDRESGNQPQHF

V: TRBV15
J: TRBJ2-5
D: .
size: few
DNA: TGTGCCACCAGCAGGGACATTCAAGAGACCCAGTACTTC
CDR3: CATSRDIQETQYF

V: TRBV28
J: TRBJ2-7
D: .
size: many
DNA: TGTGCCAGCTCCGTGCTCGCCGAGCAGTACTTC
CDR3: CASSVLAEQYF

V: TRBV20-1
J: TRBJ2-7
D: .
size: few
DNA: TGCAGTGCTAGATCCGGGACATTGTCCTACGAGCAGTACTTC
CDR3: CSARSGTLSYEQYF